The 9 T cell receptor beta chains in this list originate from one sample, sequenced in a study of OX40 agonist ivuxolimab in advanced cancers. Using immunoSEQ multiplex PCR, the repertoire was profiled, and TCRdb retains in-frame clones only, with some absent. The table records 35,000 to 55,000 clones, around four fifths of them present only once. Sequenced here: CD4+ or CD8+ T cells sorted from blood, sampled in a trial of the OX40 agonist ivuxolimab. Receptors originate from an adult with an advanced solid tumor such as melanoma, head and neck, liver or kidney cancer.

The J gene is TRBJ1-1, the V gene TRBV7-9, with D tentatively TRBD1 (6 bases). The CDR3 is 13 residues long. Germline V gene sequence: CDR1 SEHNR, CDR2 FQNEAQ (reference sequence). Trimming cost V 5 bases and J 7 bases, with 14 bases left between them. CDR3 in DNA: TGTGCCAGCAGCGATACAGGGTTCGGTGAAGCTTTCTTT. Amino acids: CASSDTGFGEAFF.

The chain couples TRBV19 to TRBJ2-7; D tentatively fits TRBD1 or TRBD2 (5 bases each). Germline CDR1 and CDR2: LNHDA and SQIVND (reference sequence). V was cut by 2 bases and J by 2 bases, with 16 bases left in between. This CDR3 is 16 amino acids long. The CDR3 DNA reads TGTGCCAGTAGTATATCCTCGGGACGGCCCGCCTACGAGCAGTACTTC. It specifies CASSISSGRPAYEQYF. Full variable domain (remainder filled in from reference TRBV19 and TRBJ2-7): DGGITQSPKYLFRKEGQNVTLSCEQNLNHDAMYWYRQDPGQGLRLIYYSQIVNDFQKGDIAEGYSVSREKKESFPLTVTSAQKNPTAFYLCASSISSGRPAYEQYFGPGTRLTVT.

The V and J genes are TRBV2 and TRBJ2-7; 10 nucleotides line up with TRBD1. The trim removed 7 bases at V and 0 bases at J, leaving 18 bases unmatched. The length of the CDR3 is 19 residues. The germline CDR1 and CDR2 sequences are SNHLY and FYNNEI. The CDR3: CASNLNRDRGLKLSYEQYF. In nucleotides, the CDR3 is TGTGCCAGCAACCTAAACCGGGACAGGGGCCTTAAACTCTCCTACGAGCAGTACTTC.

This chain connects TRBV5-1 to TRBJ2-2; possible D gene TRBD2, 6 bases. Trimming removed 4 bases at V and 0 bases at J, with 10 bases between. This CDR3 has 15 residues. The germline V gene encodes CDR1 SGHRS and CDR2 YFSETQ. CDR3 sequence (DNA): TGCGCCAGCAGCCCCCGGGAGACGAACACCGGGGAGCTGTTTTTT. Translating gives CASSPRETNTGELFF.

J is TRBJ2-1 and V is TRBV30, with 11 bases identical to TRBD2. The CDR3 is 22 amino acids. Trimming cost V 2 bases and J 8 bases; bases outside gene matches: 29. Looked up from germline, CDR1 is GTSNPN and CDR2 is SVGIG (reference sequence). CDR3 bases: TGTGCCTGGAGTCTCTCGTTCGGAGGGGTAGCGGGAGGGCCAAGGCAGAAGTATGAGCAGTTCTTC. Its translation: CAWSLSFGGVAGGPRQKYEQFF. Based on the CDR3 plus reference TRBV30 and TRBJ2-1, the full variable domain is SQTIHQWPATLVQPVGSPLSLECTVEGTSNPNLYWYRQAAGRGLQLLFYSVGIGQISSEVPQNLSASRPQDRQFILSSKKLLLSDSGFYLCAWSLSFGGVAGGPRQKYEQFFGPGTRLTVL.

The V call is TRBV18, the J call TRBJ1-4; 7 bases fit TRBD1. The germline gives CDR1 KGHSH, CDR2 LQKENI. After removal of 6 bases from V and 0 bases from J, the junction contained 4 bases not matched to a gene. The CDR3 is made up of 15 amino acids. CDR3 loop: CASSGQIATNEKLFF. CDR3 bases: TGTGCCAGCTCGGGACAGATTGCAACTAATGAAAAACTGTTTTTT.

The chain recombines TRBV11-3 with TRBJ2-1, with TRBD1 matching 8 bases. The J segment lost 3 bases and the V segment lost 4 bases, leaving 14 bases of the junction unmatched. Germline V gives CDR1 SGHNT, CDR2 YENEEA. The CDR3 length is 18 residues. The CDR3, as DNA: TGTGCCAGCAGCTCAGGAATTATGACAGGGGCTGGCTACAATGAGCAGTTCTTC. This sequence encodes CASSSGIMTGAGYNEQFF.

A note on this clone: At one of its ends the junction is not consistent with the germline gene, which may arise from a read error. The chain combines TRBV30 with TRBJ1-1, with TRBD1 matching 10 bases. The CDR3 has 11 amino acids. CDR1 GTSNPN and CDR2 SVGIG come from the germline V gene (reference sequence). CDR3 bases: TGTGCCTTCTCGACAGGGGGCTACTGTCACTTT. Its protein product is CAFSTGGYCHF.

The chain employs TRBV6-5 and TRBJ2-5; D gene unclear. Germline lookup yields CDR1 MNHEY and CDR2 SVGAGI. The germline V and J ends were trimmed by 4 bases and 5 bases, with 11 bases remaining between them. The CDR3 is 13 amino acids. The CDR3 region has the DNA TGTGCCAGCAGTTCCCTTCTAGGGGAGACCCAGTACTTC. This codes for CASSSLLGETQYF.